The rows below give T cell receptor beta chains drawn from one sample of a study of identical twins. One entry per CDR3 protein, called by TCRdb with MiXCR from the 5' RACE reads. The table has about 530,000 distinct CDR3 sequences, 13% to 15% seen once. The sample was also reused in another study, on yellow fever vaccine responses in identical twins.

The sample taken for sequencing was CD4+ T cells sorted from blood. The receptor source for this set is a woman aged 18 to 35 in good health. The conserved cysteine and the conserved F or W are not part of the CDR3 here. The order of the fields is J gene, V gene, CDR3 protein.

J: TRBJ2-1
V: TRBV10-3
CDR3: AIMGDRGRNEQF

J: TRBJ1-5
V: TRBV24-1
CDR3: ATSDAGNQPQH

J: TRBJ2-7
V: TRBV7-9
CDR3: ATGQVSYEQY

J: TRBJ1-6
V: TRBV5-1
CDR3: ASSRGGRDNSPLH

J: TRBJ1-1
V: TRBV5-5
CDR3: ASSWDGDTEAF

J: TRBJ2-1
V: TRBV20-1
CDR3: SELAGDHNEQF

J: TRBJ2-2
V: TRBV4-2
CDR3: ASSQLGLTGTGELF

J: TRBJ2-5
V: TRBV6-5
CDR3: ASSWIGTGALETQY

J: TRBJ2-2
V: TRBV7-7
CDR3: ASSSAGLTGELF

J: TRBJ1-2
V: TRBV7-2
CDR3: ASSLEGQGAYGYT

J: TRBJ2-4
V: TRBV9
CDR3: ASSVEWGPVGNIQY

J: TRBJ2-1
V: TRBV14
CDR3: ASSQDGGTRNTYSYNEQF

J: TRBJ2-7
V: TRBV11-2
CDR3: ASSLSFRRAGGYEQY

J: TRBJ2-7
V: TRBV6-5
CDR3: ASSSNSGRSYEQY

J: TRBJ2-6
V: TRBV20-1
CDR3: SAPDPISSGANVLT

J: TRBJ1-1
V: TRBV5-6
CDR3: ASSLGWRNTEAF

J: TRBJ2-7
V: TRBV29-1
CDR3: SVRDSSYEQY

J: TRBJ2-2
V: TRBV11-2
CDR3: ASSLAGGPSGELF

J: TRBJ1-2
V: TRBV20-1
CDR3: SAKFPGQGYGYT

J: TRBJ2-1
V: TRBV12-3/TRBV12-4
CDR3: ASSFGLAAYNEQF

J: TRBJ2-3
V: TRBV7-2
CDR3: ASSLDISGGTDTQY

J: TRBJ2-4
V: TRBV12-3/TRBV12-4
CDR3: ASSTTSGSYIQY

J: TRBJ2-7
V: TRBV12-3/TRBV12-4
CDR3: ASSTGTGSYEQY

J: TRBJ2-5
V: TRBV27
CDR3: ASSLSSLAGVETQY

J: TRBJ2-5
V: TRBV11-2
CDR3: ASSFSAGYETQY

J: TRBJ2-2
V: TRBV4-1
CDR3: ASSQEATSGSGELF

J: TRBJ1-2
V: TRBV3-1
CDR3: ASSEAGANYGYT

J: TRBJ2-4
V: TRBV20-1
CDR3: SATPFDQLNIQY

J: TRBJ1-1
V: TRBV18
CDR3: ASSPRVAPTDTEAF

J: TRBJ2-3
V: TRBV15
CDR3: ATSRDPAVTDTQY

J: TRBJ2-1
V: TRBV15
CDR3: ATSRDPQGLTGYNEQF

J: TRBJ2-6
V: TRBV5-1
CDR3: ASSSGGGFGANVLT

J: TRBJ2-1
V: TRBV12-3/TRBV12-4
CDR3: ASEWAGGHNEQF

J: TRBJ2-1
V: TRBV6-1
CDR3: ASSRPSASYNEQF

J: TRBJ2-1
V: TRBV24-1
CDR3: ATRGRTGVPNEQF

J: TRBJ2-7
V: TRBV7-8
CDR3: ASRSRGGRYEQY

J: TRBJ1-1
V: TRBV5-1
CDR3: ASSLASGGNTEAF

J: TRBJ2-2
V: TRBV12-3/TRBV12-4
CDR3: ASTITGELF

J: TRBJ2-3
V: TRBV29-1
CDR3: SVDISAGKGQY

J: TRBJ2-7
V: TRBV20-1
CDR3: SARDPLSYEQY

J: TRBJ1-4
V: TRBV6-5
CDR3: ASSYRPTNEKLF

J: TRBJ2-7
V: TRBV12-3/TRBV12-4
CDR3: ASSFGLLYEQY

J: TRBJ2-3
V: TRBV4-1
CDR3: ASSHDSGGLTDTQY

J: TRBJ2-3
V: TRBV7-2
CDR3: ASRSSGGHTQY

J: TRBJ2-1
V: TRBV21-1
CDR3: ASSKDGGGRVQF

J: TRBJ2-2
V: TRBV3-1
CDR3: ASSPSSGGTGELF

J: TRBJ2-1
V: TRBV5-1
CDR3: ASSLASGGRDEQF

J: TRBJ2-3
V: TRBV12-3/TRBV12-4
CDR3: ASSRDYLSSTDTQY

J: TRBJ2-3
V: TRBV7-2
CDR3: ASSLGGYNTDTQY

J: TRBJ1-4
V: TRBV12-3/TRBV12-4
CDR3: ASSFSGPNEKLF

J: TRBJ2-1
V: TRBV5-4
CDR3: ASSLALDNHNEQF

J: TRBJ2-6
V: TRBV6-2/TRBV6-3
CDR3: ASSAPGQSGANVLT

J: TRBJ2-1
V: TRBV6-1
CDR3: ASSLNPTSGGVYNEQF

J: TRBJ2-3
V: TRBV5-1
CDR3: ASTYTSGARDTQY

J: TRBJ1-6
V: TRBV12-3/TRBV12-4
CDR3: ASSAGRSYNSPLH

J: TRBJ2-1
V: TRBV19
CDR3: ASKLGGQVHNEQF

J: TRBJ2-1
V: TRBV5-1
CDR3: ASSLAGKGLYNEQF